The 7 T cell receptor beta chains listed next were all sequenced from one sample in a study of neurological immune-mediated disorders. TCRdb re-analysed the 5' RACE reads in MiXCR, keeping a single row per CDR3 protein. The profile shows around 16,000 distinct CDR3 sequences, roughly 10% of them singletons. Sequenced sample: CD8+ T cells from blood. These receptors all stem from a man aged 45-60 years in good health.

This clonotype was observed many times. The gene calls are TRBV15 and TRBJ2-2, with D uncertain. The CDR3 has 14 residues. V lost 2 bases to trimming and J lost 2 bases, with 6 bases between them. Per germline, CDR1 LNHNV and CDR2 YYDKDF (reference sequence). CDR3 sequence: CATSRIFNTGELFF. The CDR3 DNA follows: TGTGCCACCAGCAGAATATTTAACACCGGGGAGCTGTTTTTT.

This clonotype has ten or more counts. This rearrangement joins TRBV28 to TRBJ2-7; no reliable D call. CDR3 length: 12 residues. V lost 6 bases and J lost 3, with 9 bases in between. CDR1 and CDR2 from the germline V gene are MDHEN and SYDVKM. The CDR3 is CASRELGYEQYF. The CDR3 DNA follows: TGTGCCAGCAGGGAGCTAGGCTACGAGCAGTACTTC.

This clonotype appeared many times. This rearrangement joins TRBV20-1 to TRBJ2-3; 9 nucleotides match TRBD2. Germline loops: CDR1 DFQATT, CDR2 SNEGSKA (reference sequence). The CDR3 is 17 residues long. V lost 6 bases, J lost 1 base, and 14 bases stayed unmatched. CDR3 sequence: CSAQGMASGAGTDTQYF. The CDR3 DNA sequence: TGCAGTGCCCAAGGGATGGCTAGCGGGGCCGGCACAGATACGCAGTATTTT.

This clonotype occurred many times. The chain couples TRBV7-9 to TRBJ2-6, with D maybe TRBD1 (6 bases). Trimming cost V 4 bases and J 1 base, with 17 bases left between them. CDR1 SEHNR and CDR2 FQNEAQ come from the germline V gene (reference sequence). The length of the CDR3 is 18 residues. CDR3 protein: CASSSSGELLSGANVLTF. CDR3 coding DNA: TGTGCCAGCAGCTCGTCAGGGGAGCTCCTATCTGGGGCCAACGTCCTGACTTTC.

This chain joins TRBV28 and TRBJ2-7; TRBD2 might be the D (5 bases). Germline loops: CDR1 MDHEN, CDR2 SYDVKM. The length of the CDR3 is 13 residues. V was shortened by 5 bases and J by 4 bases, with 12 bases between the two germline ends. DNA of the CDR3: TGTGCCAGCAGTCCGGGGAGTTTGTACGAGCAGTACTTC. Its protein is CASSPGSLYEQYF.

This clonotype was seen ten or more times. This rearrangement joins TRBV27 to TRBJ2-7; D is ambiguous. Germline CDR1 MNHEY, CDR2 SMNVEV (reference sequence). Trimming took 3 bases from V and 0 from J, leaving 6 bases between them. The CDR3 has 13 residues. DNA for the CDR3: TGTGCCAGCAGTTTTTCAAGCTCCTACGAGCAGTACTTC. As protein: CASSFSSSYEQYF.

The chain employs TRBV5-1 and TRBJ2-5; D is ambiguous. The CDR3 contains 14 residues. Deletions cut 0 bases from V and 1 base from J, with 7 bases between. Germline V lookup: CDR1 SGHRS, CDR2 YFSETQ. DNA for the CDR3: TGCGCCAGCAGCTTGGTCCAACCCCAAGAGACCCAGTACTTC. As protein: CASSLVQPQETQYF. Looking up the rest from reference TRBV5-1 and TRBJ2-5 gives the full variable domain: KAGVTQTPRYLIKTRGQQVTLSCSPISGHRSVSWYQQTPGQGLQFLFEYFSETQRNKGNFPGRFSGRQFSNSRSEMNVSTLELGDSALYLCASSLVQPQETQYFGPGTRLLVL.